This is a list of T cell receptor beta chains from one sample in a study of blood T cell repertoires in COVID-19. The method was immunoSEQ multiplex PCR; TCRdb's version includes in-frame clones alone and lacks a portion of them. Counted here are about 240,000 clones, approximately 83% occurring once; the ten biggest clones make up approximately 9.4%. The sequenced material came from peripheral blood. These receptors were obtained from a woman older than 75 with acute or convalescent COVID-19. The CDR3 runs from the conserved cysteine through the conserved F or W. D genes are given only for firm matches. Clone size is not always given. Where it is, it says once, few, many or a class for expanded clones.

j_gene: TRBJ1-2
d_gene: TRBD1
v_gene: TRBV15
abundance: -
CDR3aa: CATSPPGQSIGYTF
CDR3nt: TGTGCCACCTCTCCTCCGGGACAGAGCATAGGCTACACCTTC

j_gene: TRBJ1-5
d_gene: -
v_gene: TRBV5-1
abundance: -
CDR3aa: CASSLGRTQSNQPQHF
CDR3nt: TGCGCCAGCAGCTTGGGCAGAACACAGAGCAATCAGCCCCAGCATTTT

j_gene: TRBJ1-6
d_gene: -
v_gene: TRBV2
abundance: -
CDR3aa: CASSVAGGYNSPLHF
CDR3nt: TGTGCCAGCAGTGTAGCAGGCGGGTATAATTCACCCCTCCACTTT

j_gene: TRBJ1-6
d_gene: TRBD1
v_gene: TRBV18
abundance: -
CDR3aa: CASSLSDRWEVSPLHF
CDR3nt: TGTGCCAGCTCCCTATCGGACAGGTGGGAAGTTTCACCCCTCCACTTT

j_gene: TRBJ2-3
d_gene: -
v_gene: TRBV6-5
abundance: few
CDR3aa: CASSSVYTDTQYF
CDR3nt: TGTGCCAGCAGTTCCGTCTACACAGATACGCAGTATTTT

j_gene: TRBJ2-5
d_gene: -
v_gene: TRBV3-1/TRBV3-2
abundance: -
CDR3aa: CASSHRGYRVQETQYF
CDR3nt: TGTGCCAGCAGCCATCGAGGGTACAGGGTCCAAGAGACCCAGTACTTC

j_gene: TRBJ2-7
d_gene: TRBD2
v_gene: TRBV11-2
abundance: once
CDR3aa: CASSPRGLAGISYEQYF
CDR3nt: TGTGCCAGCAGCCCTAGGGGACTAGCGGGGATCTCCTACGAGCAGTACTTC

j_gene: TRBJ2-2
d_gene: TRBD2
v_gene: TRBV7-6
abundance: -
CDR3aa: CASRLAGETGELFF
CDR3nt: TGTGCCAGCAGACTAGCGGGGGAAACCGGGGAGCTGTTTTTT

j_gene: TRBJ1-2
d_gene: -
v_gene: TRBV24-1
abundance: -
CDR3aa: CATMDPEGSYGYTF
CDR3nt: TGTGCCACCATGGACCCGGAGGGTAGCTATGGCTACACCTTC

j_gene: TRBJ2-7
d_gene: TRBD1
v_gene: TRBV11-2
abundance: -
CDR3aa: CASSLFRGAGGSYEQYF
CDR3nt: TGTGCCAGCAGCTTATTTCGTGGCGCAGGGGGCTCCTACGAGCAGTACTTC

j_gene: TRBJ2-5
d_gene: -
v_gene: TRBV29-1
abundance: once
CDR3aa: CSVAPGSRETQYF
CDR3nt: TGCAGCGTTGCTCCGGGATCCAGAGAGACCCAGTACTTC

j_gene: TRBJ1-2
d_gene: TRBD1
v_gene: TRBV28
abundance: -
CDR3aa: CASTYGTGVNYGYTF
CDR3nt: TGTGCCAGCACCTACGGGACAGGGGTTAACTATGGCTACACCTTC

j_gene: TRBJ2-2
d_gene: TRBD1
v_gene: TRBV19
abundance: -
CDR3aa: CATSGQGTVPGELFF
CDR3nt: TGTGCCACCTCCGGACAGGGTACGGTGCCCGGGGAGCTGTTTTTT

j_gene: TRBJ1-4
d_gene: TRBD1
v_gene: TRBV2
abundance: -
CDR3aa: CASSEAGTGGEKLFF
CDR3nt: TGTGCCAGCAGTGAAGCCGGGACAGGGGGCGAAAAACTGTTTTTT

j_gene: TRBJ1-4
d_gene: TRBD1
v_gene: TRBV6-6
abundance: -
CDR3aa: CASSFGQGVGEKLFF
CDR3nt: TGTGCCAGCAGTTTTGGACAGGGTGTGGGTGAAAAACTGTTTTTT

j_gene: TRBJ2-6
d_gene: TRBD1
v_gene: TRBV19
abundance: -
CDR3aa: CASSLGDRAGANVLTF
CDR3nt: TGTGCCAGTAGCTTGGGGGACAGGGCTGGGGCCAACGTCCTGACTTTC

j_gene: TRBJ1-4
d_gene: -
v_gene: TRBV2
abundance: once
CDR3aa: CASTERGVVGEKLFF
CDR3nt: TGTGCCAGCACCGAACGGGGGGTCGTTGGTGAAAAACTGTTTTTT

j_gene: TRBJ1-1
d_gene: -
v_gene: TRBV9
abundance: -
CDR3aa: CASSTRDIPNTEAFF
CDR3nt: TGTGCCAGCAGCACCCGGGACATCCCTAACACTGAAGCTTTCTTT

j_gene: TRBJ1-1
d_gene: TRBD1
v_gene: TRBV3-1/TRBV3-2
abundance: -
CDR3aa: CASSQGQGATEAFF
CDR3nt: TGTGCCAGCAGCCAAGGACAGGGAGCCACTGAAGCTTTCTTT

j_gene: TRBJ1-2
d_gene: -
v_gene: TRBV2
abundance: -
CDR3aa: CASSVRATVGYGYTF
CDR3nt: TGTGCCAGCAGTGTCCGTGCGACAGTGGGCTATGGCTACACCTTC

j_gene: TRBJ1-5
d_gene: -
v_gene: TRBV6-5
abundance: -
CDR3aa: CATLRLYSNQPQHF
CDR3nt: TGTGCCACACTACGGTTGTATAGCAATCAGCCCCAGCATTTT

j_gene: TRBJ2-1
d_gene: -
v_gene: TRBV7-6
abundance: -
CDR3aa: CASSPQGSEQFF
CDR3nt: TGTGCCAGCAGTCCACAGGGAAGTGAGCAGTTCTTC

j_gene: TRBJ1-5
d_gene: -
v_gene: TRBV3-1/TRBV3-2
abundance: -
CDR3aa: CASSHGSGQPQHF
CDR3nt: TGTGCCAGCAGCCATGGATCGGGTCAGCCCCAGCATTTT

j_gene: TRBJ2-7
d_gene: TRBD2
v_gene: TRBV12-5
abundance: -
CDR3aa: CASAPSGGSYEQYF
CDR3nt: TGTGCTAGTGCCCCTAGCGGGGGGAGTTACGAGCAGTACTTC

j_gene: TRBJ1-3
d_gene: -
v_gene: TRBV3-1/TRBV3-2
abundance: once
CDR3aa: CASSQGLDISGNTIYF
CDR3nt: TGTGCCAGCAGCCAAGGATTAGATATCTCTGGAAACACCATATATTTT

j_gene: TRBJ2-1
d_gene: TRBD2
v_gene: TRBV7-8
abundance: -
CDR3aa: CASKAAGSRYNEQFF
CDR3nt: TGTGCCAGTAAGGCAGCGGGGTCCAGATACAATGAGCAGTTCTTC

j_gene: TRBJ2-1
d_gene: TRBD2
v_gene: TRBV3-1/TRBV3-2
abundance: once
CDR3aa: CASSQGGGLAYNEQFF
CDR3nt: TGTGCCAGCAGCCAAGGCGGGGGGCTAGCCTACAATGAGCAGTTCTTC

j_gene: TRBJ1-2
d_gene: -
v_gene: TRBV6-5
abundance: -
CDR3aa: CASRPTSYGYTF
CDR3nt: TGTGCCAGCAGGCCGACTAGTTATGGCTACACCTTC

j_gene: TRBJ1-6
d_gene: TRBD1
v_gene: TRBV28
abundance: -
CDR3aa: CASMFLNVPGQYSPLHF
CDR3nt: TGTGCCAGCATGTTCCTCAACGTCCCGGGACAGTATTCACCCCTCCACTTT

j_gene: TRBJ2-1
d_gene: TRBD1
v_gene: TRBV7-9
abundance: -
CDR3aa: CASSLSRDRIYNEQFF
CDR3nt: TGTGCCAGCAGCCTCTCCCGGGACAGGATCTACAATGAGCAGTTCTTC

j_gene: TRBJ1-3
d_gene: -
v_gene: TRBV3-1/TRBV3-2
abundance: -
CDR3aa: CASSARGYGNTIYF
CDR3nt: TGTGCCAGCAGCGCTCGGGGGTATGGAAACACCATATATTTT

j_gene: TRBJ2-2
d_gene: -
v_gene: TRBV18
abundance: once
CDR3aa: CASSPPSVRGNGELFF
CDR3nt: TGTGCCAGCTCACCACCGTCAGTCAGGGGAAACGGGGAGCTGTTTTTT

j_gene: TRBJ1-5
d_gene: -
v_gene: TRBV27
abundance: -
CDR3aa: CASSLSIGGNQPQHF
CDR3nt: TGTGCCAGCAGTTTATCGATAGGGGGCAATCAGCCCCAGCATTTT

j_gene: TRBJ2-7
d_gene: TRBD1
v_gene: TRBV4-1
abundance: few
CDR3aa: CASSSNTGGTYEQYF
CDR3nt: TGCGCCAGCAGCAGCAATACAGGGGGGACCTACGAGCAGTACTTC

j_gene: TRBJ1-2
d_gene: TRBD1
v_gene: TRBV24-1
abundance: few
CDR3aa: CATSDSHRGPGYTF
CDR3nt: TGTGCCACCAGTGATTCGCACAGGGGTCCTGGCTACACCTTC

j_gene: TRBJ1-6
d_gene: TRBD1
v_gene: TRBV28
abundance: -
CDR3aa: CASSRTPTGGGSPLHF
CDR3nt: TGTGCCAGCAGCCGAACGCCCACAGGGGGCGGTTCACCCCTCCACTTT

j_gene: TRBJ1-2
d_gene: -
v_gene: TRBV15
abundance: -
CDR3aa: CATSRDNSNYGYTF
CDR3nt: TGTGCCACCAGCAGAGATAACTCTAACTATGGCTACACCTTC

j_gene: TRBJ2-2
d_gene: -
v_gene: TRBV28
abundance: -
CDR3aa: CASRPNGGFGTGELFF
CDR3nt: TGTGCCAGCAGGCCTAACGGAGGTTTTGGCACCGGGGAGCTGTTTTTT

j_gene: TRBJ1-5
d_gene: TRBD1
v_gene: TRBV5-6
abundance: -
CDR3aa: CASSFGTGNSNQPQHF
CDR3nt: TGTGCCAGCAGCTTTGGGACAGGGAATAGCAATCAGCCCCAGCATTTT

j_gene: TRBJ2-2
d_gene: -
v_gene: TRBV19
abundance: -
CDR3aa: CASSMGLWSGEEGGELFF
CDR3nt: TGTGCCAGTAGTATGGGACTTTGGTCGGGGGAGGAAGGCGGGGAGCTGTTTTTT

j_gene: TRBJ2-3
d_gene: -
v_gene: TRBV18
abundance: -
CDR3aa: CASSSGSDTQYF
CDR3nt: TGTGCCAGCTCAAGCGGTTCAGATACGCAGTATTTT

j_gene: TRBJ2-1
d_gene: -
v_gene: TRBV19
abundance: -
CDR3aa: CASSPAGGNHNEQFF
CDR3nt: TGTGCCAGTAGTCCGGCAGGGGGGAACCACAATGAGCAGTTCTTC

j_gene: TRBJ1-6
d_gene: -
v_gene: TRBV12-3/TRBV12-4
abundance: -
CDR3aa: CASSTRDSPLHF
CDR3nt: TGTGCCAGCAGTACCAGGGATTCACCCCTCCACTTT

j_gene: TRBJ2-3
d_gene: -
v_gene: TRBV10-3
abundance: -
CDR3aa: CAISVGADTQYF
CDR3nt: TGTGCCATCAGTGTAGGGGCAGATACGCAGTATTTT

j_gene: TRBJ1-1
d_gene: -
v_gene: TRBV6-5
abundance: -
CDR3aa: CASGGVGMNTEAFF
CDR3nt: TGTGCCAGCGGCGGGGTAGGGATGAACACTGAAGCTTTCTTT

j_gene: TRBJ2-1
d_gene: TRBD1
v_gene: TRBV2
abundance: -
CDR3aa: CASRLDRGSYNEQFF
CDR3nt: TGTGCCAGCAGGCTCGACAGGGGGTCCTACAATGAGCAGTTCTTC

j_gene: TRBJ2-5
d_gene: TRBD1
v_gene: TRBV7-3
abundance: once
CDR3aa: CASSPGTGVQETQYF
CDR3nt: TGTGCCAGCAGCCCTGGGACAGGGGTCCAAGAGACCCAGTACTTC

j_gene: TRBJ1-5
d_gene: -
v_gene: TRBV19
abundance: -
CDR3aa: CASSPPRRSQPQHF
CDR3nt: TGTGCCAGTAGCCCACCCCGGAGGAGCCAGCCCCAGCATTTT

j_gene: TRBJ2-2
d_gene: TRBD1
v_gene: TRBV7-3
abundance: -
CDR3aa: CASSFGPWDRAGELFF
CDR3nt: TGTGCCAGCAGCTTTGGTCCCTGGGACAGAGCCGGGGAGCTGTTTTTT

j_gene: TRBJ2-7
d_gene: -
v_gene: TRBV29-1
abundance: once
CDR3aa: CSVESLGSEQYF
CDR3nt: TGCAGCGTTGAATCCCTCGGGTCCGAGCAGTACTTC

j_gene: TRBJ2-5
d_gene: -
v_gene: TRBV3-1/TRBV3-2
abundance: -
CDR3aa: CASSQARTQHQETQYF
CDR3nt: TGTGCCAGCAGCCAAGCCCGGACTCAACACCAAGAGACCCAGTACTTC

j_gene: TRBJ1-2
d_gene: TRBD1
v_gene: TRBV2
abundance: -
CDR3aa: CASSAGTGGGYTF
CDR3nt: TGTGCCAGCAGTGCCGGGACAGGAGGGGGCTACACCTTC

j_gene: TRBJ2-1
d_gene: -
v_gene: TRBV2
abundance: -
CDR3aa: CASVRERAGIHNEQFF
CDR3nt: TGTGCCAGCGTTAGAGAGAGGGCAGGTATCCACAATGAGCAGTTCTTC

j_gene: TRBJ2-7
d_gene: TRBD1
v_gene: TRBV13
abundance: -
CDR3aa: CASSLKPGQGGYEQYF
CDR3nt: TGTGCCAGCAGCTTGAAACCGGGACAGGGGGGTTACGAGCAGTACTTC